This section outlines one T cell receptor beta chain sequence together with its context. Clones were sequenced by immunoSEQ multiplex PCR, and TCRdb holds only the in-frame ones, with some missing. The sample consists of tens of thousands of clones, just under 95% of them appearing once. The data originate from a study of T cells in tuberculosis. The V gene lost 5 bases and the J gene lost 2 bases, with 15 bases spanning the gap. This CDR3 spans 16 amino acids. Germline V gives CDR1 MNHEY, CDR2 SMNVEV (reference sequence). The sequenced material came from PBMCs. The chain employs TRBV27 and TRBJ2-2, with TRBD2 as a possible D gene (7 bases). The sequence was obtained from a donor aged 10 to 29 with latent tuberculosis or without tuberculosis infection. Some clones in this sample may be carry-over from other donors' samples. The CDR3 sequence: CASSGLGGGNTGELFF. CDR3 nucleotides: TGTGCCAGCAGTGGGCTAGGGGGGGGAAACACCGGGGAGCTGTTTTTT.